This TCR beta chain was sequenced for a study of blood T cell repertoires in COVID-19. The overall study: Samples came from the United States, Italy and Spain, spanning acute and convalescent COVID-19. The analysed material was cDNA or gDNA that came from T cells, B-cell-depleted T cells, or PBMCs.

The data were produced by immunoSEQ multiplex PCR, yet TCRdb's version contains in-frame clones alone and is incomplete. The data hold 200,000 to 250,000 clones, with roughly 84% observed a single time. The V gene lost 5 bases and the J gene lost 9 bases, with 14 bases spanning the gap. This CDR3 contains 14 residues. CDR1 SGHTA and CDR2 FQGNSA come from the germline V gene. The sequenced material came from peripheral blood. This rearrangement joins TRBV7-2 to TRBJ1-6; D might be TRBD1 (6 bases). The origin of this receptor is an elderly woman with acute or convalescent COVID-19. The CDR3 DNA reads TGTGCCAGCAGCGCAAACAGGGACGGTTCACCCCTCCACTTT. Its protein is CASSANRDGSPLHF.